The subject of this entry is one T cell receptor (beta chain). Its antigen remains unidentified. The data belong to a study of cytomegalovirus exposure and HLA in healthy donors. Whole-study findings and limits: According to an earlier analysis, most TCR beta V segments yielded productive rearrangements about 90% or about 30% of the time. HLA allele associations emerged for some 16,000 TCR beta sequences in a later analysis, at 0.05 false discovery rate. Sequencing had likely introduced a cluster of highly shared sequence variants as an artifact. Cytomegalovirus-associated status was assigned to 150 or so TCR beta chains.

This CDR3 comprises 16 residues. The germline CDR1 and CDR2 sequences are MGHRA and YSYEKL. Trimming pared 3 bases from V and 8 bases from J, leaving 22 bases between. PCR primers comprised 60 Vbeta and 13 Jbeta primers. Generated by immunoSEQ multiplex PCR, the TCRdb table keeps only in-frame clones and is missing some. Of approximately 120,000 clones listed, 60% to 85% are singletons. The receptor comes from a female donor in good health and CMV-seronegative. Sequencing input: PBMCs. V and J are TRBV4-1 and TRBJ1-2, with D unclear. Here the CDR3 DNA reads TGCGCCAGCAGCCACCCGACTTTTATTTCTTCCGGGGGCTACACCTTC. Its translation is CASSHPTFISSGGYTF.